A selection of T cell receptor beta chains follows, all from one sample in a study of blood T cell repertoires in COVID-19. Libraries were prepared by immunoSEQ multiplex PCR; TCRdb keeps only in-frame clonotypes and omits some of them. The sample lists around 140,000 clones, over 65% occurring once. The specimen was peripheral blood. The receptors were gathered from a woman of 80 years or more with active or convalescent COVID-19. Both conserved end residues are part of each CDR3. The order of the fields is D gene, V gene, clone size, J gene, CDR3 protein, CDR3 DNA. A D gene is named only where the DNA matches it firmly. Expanded clones get a size class; other rows say once, few or many, or leave the size out.

d_gene: TRBD1; v_gene: TRBV9; abundance: .; j_gene: TRBJ1-6; CDR3aa: CASSTRDRGNSPLHF; CDR3nt: TGTGCCAGCAGCACCCGGGACAGGGGTAATTCACCCCTCCACTTT
d_gene: .; v_gene: TRBV6-2/TRBV6-3; abundance: .; j_gene: TRBJ2-7; CDR3aa: CASGFRGTEQYF; CDR3nt: TGTGCCAGCGGTTTTAGGGGGACCGAGCAGTACTTC
d_gene: TRBD1; v_gene: TRBV7-9; abundance: .; j_gene: TRBJ1-1; CDR3aa: CASSLTTGNWYTEAFF; CDR3nt: TGTGCCAGCAGCTTGACGACAGGGAATTGGTACACTGAAGCTTTCTTT
d_gene: .; v_gene: TRBV5-1; abundance: few; j_gene: TRBJ1-2; CDR3aa: CASSRTSDYGYTF; CDR3nt: TGCGCCAGCAGCCGGACATCCGACTATGGCTACACCTTC
d_gene: TRBD1; v_gene: TRBV4-1; abundance: .; j_gene: TRBJ1-1; CDR3aa: CASSFRFLGTDKTFEAFF; CDR3nt: TGCGCCAGCAGTTTTCGATTCCTAGGGACAGATAAAACTTTTGAAGCTTTCTTT
d_gene: TRBD1; v_gene: TRBV7-2; abundance: .; j_gene: TRBJ1-5; CDR3aa: CASSLAPTGRVNQPQHF; CDR3nt: TGTGCCAGCAGCTTAGCCCCGACAGGGCGCGTCAATCAGCCCCAGCATTTT
d_gene: TRBD2; v_gene: TRBV10-2; abundance: .; j_gene: TRBJ2-5; CDR3aa: CASTSGGGTQYF; CDR3nt: TGCGCCAGCACTAGCGGGGGTGGGACCCAGTACTTC
d_gene: .; v_gene: TRBV19; abundance: .; j_gene: TRBJ1-4; CDR3aa: CASNQGRNEKLFF; CDR3nt: TGTGCCAGTAACCAGGGCCGTAATGAAAAACTGTTTTTT
d_gene: .; v_gene: TRBV6-5; abundance: .; j_gene: TRBJ1-3; CDR3aa: CASNPRGTGNTIYF; CDR3nt: TGTGCCAGCAATCCCAGGGGCACTGGAAACACCATATATTTT
d_gene: .; v_gene: TRBV18; abundance: .; j_gene: TRBJ2-5; CDR3aa: CASSRTWGTQETQYF; CDR3nt: TGTGCCAGCTCACGCACCTGGGGGACACAAGAGACCCAGTACTTC
d_gene: TRBD1; v_gene: TRBV7-2; abundance: .; j_gene: TRBJ1-2; CDR3aa: CASSLGQGAGGYTF; CDR3nt: TGTGCCAGCAGCTTAGGACAGGGGGCTGGAGGCTACACCTTC
d_gene: .; v_gene: TRBV7-2; abundance: .; j_gene: TRBJ2-2; CDR3aa: CASSLLGGPNTGELFF; CDR3nt: TGTGCCAGCAGCTTACTCGGGGGGCCGAACACCGGGGAGCTGTTTTTT
d_gene: TRBD1; v_gene: TRBV14; abundance: .; j_gene: TRBJ2-1; CDR3aa: CASSSRTGSLLGWFF; CDR3nt: TGTGCCAGCAGCTCAAGGACAGGGTCCCTTTTGGGTTGGTTCTTC
d_gene: TRBD2; v_gene: TRBV7-2; abundance: .; j_gene: TRBJ2-3; CDR3aa: CASTPVAGKASSTDTQYF; CDR3nt: TGTGCCAGCACACCTGTAGCGGGAAAAGCCTCTAGCACAGATACGCAGTATTTT
d_gene: .; v_gene: TRBV30; abundance: .; j_gene: TRBJ1-2; CDR3aa: CAWNFGGNYGYTF; CDR3nt: TGTGCCTGGAATTTTGGAGGTAACTATGGCTACACCTTC
d_gene: .; v_gene: TRBV18; abundance: few; j_gene: TRBJ1-3; CDR3aa: CASSPPEGRSGNTIYF; CDR3nt: TGTGCCAGCTCACCACCGGAGGGGAGGTCTGGAAACACCATATATTTT
d_gene: TRBD1; v_gene: TRBV7-6; abundance: .; j_gene: TRBJ1-3; CDR3aa: CASSLRQGTGSGNTIYF; CDR3nt: TGTGCCAGCAGCTTAAGACAGGGAACAGGCTCTGGAAACACCATATATTTT
d_gene: .; v_gene: TRBV5-4; abundance: .; j_gene: TRBJ2-5; CDR3aa: CASSIEAAAKQETQYF; CDR3nt: TGTGCCAGCAGCATAGAGGCGGCAGCAAAACAAGAGACCCAGTACTTC
d_gene: .; v_gene: TRBV5-1; abundance: .; j_gene: TRBJ1-5; CDR3aa: CASSLAGTTNQPQHF; CDR3nt: TGCGCCAGCAGCTTGGCCGGGACAACAAATCAGCCCCAGCATTTT